This entry concerns a single T cell receptor beta chain. The sample is drawn from a study of OX40 agonist ivuxolimab in advanced cancers. Study overall: Two cutaneous melanoma patients and one hepatocellular carcinoma patient, three in all, had partial responses.

Data came from immunoSEQ multiplex PCR; TCRdb stores just in-frame clones and leaves some out. The profile shows 25,000 to 35,000 clones, 65% to 85% of them singletons. This receptor was obtained from an adult with an advanced solid tumor such as melanoma, head and neck, liver or kidney cancer. This specimen consisted of CD4+ or CD8+ T cells sorted from blood, obtained in a trial of the OX40 agonist ivuxolimab.

CDR3 sequence: CASPDGENTGELFF. The DNA for the CDR3 is TGTGCCAGCCCGGACGGGGAGAACACCGGGGAGCTGTTTTTT. J is TRBJ2-2 and V is TRBV21-1; TRBD2 was called by the table and not checked on the DNA. TRBV21-1 is assigned pseudogene status. This CDR3 contains 14 residues.